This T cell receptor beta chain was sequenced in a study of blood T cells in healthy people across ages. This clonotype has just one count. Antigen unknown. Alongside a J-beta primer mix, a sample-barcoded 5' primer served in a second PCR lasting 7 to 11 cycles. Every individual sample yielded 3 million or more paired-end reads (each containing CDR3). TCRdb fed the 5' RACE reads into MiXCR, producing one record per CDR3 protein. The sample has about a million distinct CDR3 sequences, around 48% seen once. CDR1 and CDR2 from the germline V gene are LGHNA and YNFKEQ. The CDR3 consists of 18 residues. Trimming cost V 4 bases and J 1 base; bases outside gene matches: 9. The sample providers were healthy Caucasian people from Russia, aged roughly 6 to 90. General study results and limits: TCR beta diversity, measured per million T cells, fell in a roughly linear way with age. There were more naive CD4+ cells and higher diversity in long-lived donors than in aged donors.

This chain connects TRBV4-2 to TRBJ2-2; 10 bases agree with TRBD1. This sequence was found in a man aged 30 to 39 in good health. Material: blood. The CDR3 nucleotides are TGTGCCAGCAGCCTAGCGGGACAGGGGAGTGGGAACACCGGGGAGCTGTTTTTT. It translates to CASSLAGQGSGNTGELFF.